This T cell receptor beta chain originates from a study of human T cells and chemical hapten exposure. Whole-study context: Across its roughly 23 weeks, the study gave patients weekly diphenylcyclopropenone doses to the scalp.

About this clonotype itself: Its antigen remains unknown.

Notes on the study in general: DPC sensitization did not alter TCRs above 1 in 1000 frequency.

Specified time point: pre-sensitization, week 0. The treatment here: therapeutic diphenylcyclopropenone sensitization with weekly scalp DPC. The authors' total RNA extraction used unfractionated whole blood. Sample donors consisted of patients with alopecia, aged 18 to 70 years, who were suitable for DPC. Authors' methods: Samples contained a median of approximately 100,000 TCRs, with a range of about 20,000 to 750,000. One entry per CDR3 protein, called by TCRdb with MiXCR from the RACE reads. These V and J calls originate from TCRdb's pipeline instead of the authors' own analysis. Of 30,000 to 40,000 distinct CDR3 sequences in the sample, 12% were seen once. Germline V lookup: CDR1 KGHSH, CDR2 LQKENI. This CDR3 spans 17 amino acids. With 5 bases clipped from V and 2 bases from J, the junction kept 9 bases outside the gene matches.

The specimen comprised whole blood, sampled in connection with sensitization to the hapten diphenylcyclopropenone (DPC). This clonotype originated in a woman between 35 and 50 years old with alopecia areata. Some clones in this sample may be carry-over from other donors' samples. J is TRBJ2-1 and V is TRBV18; TRBD2 agrees at 10 bases. The CDR3 loop reads CASSAGGLAVTYNEQFF. The CDR3 DNA reads TGTGCCAGCTCAGCAGGTGGACTAGCGGTTACCTACAATGAGCAGTTCTTC.